This TCR beta chain was sequenced in a study of cytomegalovirus exposure and HLA in healthy donors. General study points: The study assumed roughly uniform donor sequencing depth for presence/absence analyses. Only CMV serostatus was available as immune exposure information. The study dropped some indistinguishable V segments, TRBV6-2 and TRBV6-3 among them.

In regard to this clone: Its specificity is unknown.

Vbeta (60) and Jbeta (13) primers were used in the PCR. The repertoire was sequenced with immunoSEQ multiplex PCR; TCRdb's copy has only in-frame clones and lacks some. The sample lists 170,000 or so clones, around 74% seen once, with about 1.4% in the top ten. The CDR3 consists of 11 residues. Germline CDR1 LNHDA, CDR2 SQIVND (reference sequence). The ends were cut back, 8 bases at V and 12 bases at J, with 14 bases in the middle. This sequence originates from a woman aged 25-40 years in good health and CMV-seronegative. The material sequenced was PBMCs. This rearrangement joins TRBV19 to TRBJ2-1, with a possible D match to TRBD1 (5 bases). CDR3 bases: TGTGCCAGTTCTCAGGGTTTTTCGCAGTTCTTC. This codes for CASSQGFSQFF. Full variable domain (remainder filled in from reference TRBV19 and TRBJ2-1): DGGITQSPKYLFRKEGQNVTLSCEQNLNHDAMYWYRQDPGQGLRLIYYSQIVNDFQKGDIAEGYSVSREKKESFPLTVTSAQKNPTAFYLCASSQGFSQFFGPGTRLTVL.